This TCR beta chain was profiled in a study of T cell responses to AZD1222 COVID-19 vaccine. Points from the study as a whole: Possibly, clonal diversity was underestimated; donors were largely white British and included more females.

Assay used: immunoSEQ multiplex PCR; TCRdb lists only in-frame clones, some missing. This sample contains under 150,000 clones. Trimming shortened V by 6 bases and J by 5 bases, and 14 bases separated the two germline ends. The CDR3 has 14 amino acids. Germline CDR1 reads MNHEY; CDR2 reads SVGAGI. About this clone itself: What it recognizes is unknown.

The chain couples TRBV6-5 to TRBJ2-1; D is ambiguous. This receptor was obtained from an adult in good health. Sample: peripheral blood. CDR3: CASSHSDWDNEQFF. The CDR3 DNA reads TGTGCCAGCAGCCACAGTGATTGGGACAATGAGCAGTTCTTC.